The clone carrying this T cell receptor beta chain occurred once. What it recognizes is unknown. The table came from immunoSEQ multiplex PCR; TCRdb's copy has only in-frame clones and leaves some out. Counted here are around 85,000 clones, about 89% occurring once; the ten biggest clones make up 1.5% to 2%. This entry belongs to a study of OX40 agonist ivuxolimab in advanced cancers. Overall study: Ivuxolimab was delivered to patients intravenously every 2 weeks at doses spanning 0.01 to 10 mg/kg. Partial responses were recorded for three patients, including one with hepatocellular carcinoma and two with cutaneous melanoma.

Study-level results: Patients with a partial response at 0.1-3.0 mg/kg had among the lowest clonal expansion.

CDR3 size: 18 residues. V shed 9 bases and J 5 bases; nucleotides not matched to a gene: 16. Per the germline V gene, CDR1 is ENHRY and CDR2 is SYGVKD. The chain uses TRBV10-3 and TRBJ2-7; 16 nucleotides agree with TRBD2. Sequencing was performed on CD4+ or CD8+ T cells sorted from blood, taken in a trial of the OX40 agonist ivuxolimab. This receptor was obtained from an adult with an advanced solid tumor such as melanoma, head and neck, liver or kidney cancer. The CDR3 DNA follows: TGTGCCATTAGAGGGGGACTAGCGGGAGGGATAGCATTAAACGAGCAGTACTTC. Protein sequence: CAIRGGLAGGIALNEQYF.